Sequencing of this TCR beta chain was carried out in a study of shared clonotypes between healthy human individuals. The wider study: CD4 naive and CD4 memory each took three plates per donor, while CD8 naive took two and CD8 memory one. Study findings and constraints: Sharing across four donors was highest in naive CD4 (around 5%) and lowest in memory CD8 (about 0.4%). At large depth, rarefaction still showed sorted-subset sequencing to be incomplete.

As handled by the study authors: ImmunoSEQ only sent back junction sequences with no quality scores, so filtering was done differently. Sequencing used immunoSEQ multiplex PCR; TCRdb keeps in-frame clones, though not all of them. The V and J calls and clone size are taken from that table; D and trimming were inferred from the DNA. Altogether roughly 1,500,000 clones are present, 95% to 99% being singletons, with the ten largest covering about 0.42%. To note about this clone: Its antigen is not identified.

Sequenced input: naive CD4+ T cells sorted from blood. Subset in this sample: CD45RA+ positively selected. This TCR was sampled from a man aged 30 to 39 in good health.

The CDR3 spells CASSILPGANTGELFF. DNA of the CDR3: TGTGCCAGTAGTATCCTGCCAGGCGCGAACACCGGGGAGCTGTTTTTT. The chain combines TRBV19 with TRBJ2-2; no definite D call. Germline CDR1 is LNHDA and CDR2 is SQIVND (reference sequence). V was pared by 3 bases and J by 0 bases, with 11 bases between. The CDR3 is 16 amino acids.